Shown below are 4 T cell receptor beta chains from a single sample sequenced in a study of monozygotic twins with inflammatory bowel disease. TCRdb re-called the 5' RACE reads; one entry per CDR3 protein, DNA not given. Found here are 140,000 to 150,000 distinct CDR3 sequences; the top ten clones hold 1% to 1.5%. The sample was blood. Receptor source: a human donor with ulcerative colitis or Crohn's disease, or a healthy co-twin of an affected twin (not recorded which).

The V call is TRBV7-2, the J call TRBJ1-2; as DNA is missing, the TRBD1 call by TCRdb cannot be tested. Germline V gene data show CDR1 as SGHTA and CDR2 as FQGNSA. This CDR3 region has 14 residues. The CDR3 sequence: CASSRSGDLYGYTF.

This chain links TRBV4-2 with TRBJ2-1; TCRdb outputs TRBD2, but without DNA this stays unchecked. This CDR3 has 16 amino acids. Germline V gives CDR1 LGHNA, CDR2 YNFKEQ. This CDR3 is CASSLHGTSGTNEQFF.

CDR3 region: CASSLARGREQYF. The chain couples TRBV12-3 or TRBV12-4 to TRBJ2-7; TCRdb indicates TRBD1, and absent DNA this call remains unverified. This CDR3 has 13 residues.

The chain is built from TRBV12-3 or TRBV12-4 and TRBJ2-2. The CDR3 contains 14 residues. The CDR3 sequence: CASSLGVNSGELFF.